This TCR beta chain was identified in a study of OX40 agonist ivuxolimab in advanced cancers. In terms of the full investigation: The costimulatory receptor OX40 (CD134) was targeted by ivuxolimab, a fully human IgG2 agonistic monoclonal antibody. Intravenous ivuxolimab was administered to patients every 2 weeks at six dose levels: 0.01, 0.1, 0.3, 1.5, 3 and 10 mg/kg. Of the 50 to 55 dose-escalation patients, hepatocellular carcinoma was present in roughly 19, melanoma in approximately 15, renal cell carcinoma in 9 and head and neck cancer in 9. In the dose-escalation cohort, 82.7% of patients were male, and the mean age was around 60 years, with a range of about 23 to 85. Patients were allowed to have had prior anti-PD-1, anti-PD-L1 or anti-CTLA-4 therapy, and around 41% of the dose-escalation patients had previously received checkpoint inhibitors. Three dose-escalation patients achieved partial responses, one with hepatocellular carcinoma and two with cutaneous melanoma. Peripheral TCRbeta sequencing aimed to test whether ivuxolimab altered TCR sequence diversity and caused clonal T-cell expansion. The paper reports the monotherapy dose-escalation portion (N of about 51 patients) of the phase I ivuxolimab trial. Study-level results and caveats: After ivuxolimab, CD8+ T cells had more expanded clones than CD4+ T cells on average. Clonal expansion of both CD4+ and CD8+ blood T cells was observed from baseline to week 6 at doses 0.1 to 3.0 mg/kg. Low levels of normalized T-cell clonal expansion were also seen in some patients who did not respond. Which antigens the clonally expanded peripheral T cells were specific for was not determined. In partial responders in the 0.1-3.0 mg/kg groups, normalized peripheral clonal expansion was found to be among the lowest, especially among CD8+ T cells.

The trial excluded patients who had a history of autoimmune disease or who were on systemic immunosuppression. Peripheral blood for TCR sequencing was drawn from every dose cohort at baseline, at cycle 4 day 1 and at cycle 7 day 1. The samples were taken from a phase I, first-in-human, multicenter, open-label dose-escalation trial of ivuxolimab. Adults with locally advanced or metastatic melanoma, renal cell, hepatocellular, or head and neck squamous cell carcinoma were enrolled in the trial. Before TCR sequencing, CD4+ T cells and CD8+ T cells were sorted from peripheral blood as separate populations. Genomic DNA was extracted from sorted cells for sequencing of the TCRbeta CDR3 region. The immunoSEQ Assay was used to sequence the TCRbeta CDR3 regions. The table comes from immuneACCESS by way of TCRdb, which keeps in-frame sequences with V and J called. Part of the clones is missing from these tables; in studies checked, under half for an unresolved V gene and the rest for unknown reasons. Present in this sample are more than 12,000 clones, 75% to 85% of which were seen just once. Approximately 18% of the sample lies in the top ten.

According to the germline V gene, CDR1 reads LGHNA and CDR2 reads YSLEER. There are 14 amino acids in the CDR3, from cysteine to phenylalanine inclusive. Only the CDR3 DNA stays, 42 bases, in frame from base 1. Between the V and J ends, shortened by 1 base and 0 bases respectively, the junction contains 4 bases. This clone has more than one count but fewer than ten. Its target antigen remains unknown. Base qualities were left out, and no much larger clone turns up one base away. The same CDR3 is also encoded by other DNA sequences in this sample. The chain is made from TRBV4-3 and TRBJ1-3, with no reliable assignment of the D segment. This sequence originates from an adult with an advanced solid tumor such as melanoma, head and neck, liver or kidney cancer. This specimen consisted of CD4+ or CD8+ T cells sorted from blood, obtained in a trial of the OX40 agonist ivuxolimab. CDR3 region: CASSQGDSGNTIYF. The bases are TGCGCCAGCAGCCAAGGTGACTCTGGAAACACCATATATTTT.